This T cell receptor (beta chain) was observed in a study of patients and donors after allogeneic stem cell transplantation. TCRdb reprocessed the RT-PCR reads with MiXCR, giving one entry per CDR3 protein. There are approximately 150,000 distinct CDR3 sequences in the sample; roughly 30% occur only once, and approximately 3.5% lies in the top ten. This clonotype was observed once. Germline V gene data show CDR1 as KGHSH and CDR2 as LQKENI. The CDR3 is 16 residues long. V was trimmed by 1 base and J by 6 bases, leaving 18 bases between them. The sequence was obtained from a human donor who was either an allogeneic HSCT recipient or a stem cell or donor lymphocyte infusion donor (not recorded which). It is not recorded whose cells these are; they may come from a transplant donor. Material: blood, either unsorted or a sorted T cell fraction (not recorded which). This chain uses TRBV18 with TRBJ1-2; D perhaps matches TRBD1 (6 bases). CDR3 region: CASSPQESSGADGYTF. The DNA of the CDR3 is TGTGCCAGCTCACCACAGGAAAGTTCAGGGGCCGATGGCTACACCTTC.